One sample yielded the 20 T cell receptor beta chains listed below, sequenced in a study of T-cell reconstitution after alpha-beta-depleted transplantation in children. This sample's TCRbeta library carried unique molecular identifier barcodes. MiXCR was run by TCRdb on the PCR reads, yielding one entry per CDR3 protein. The table includes 250,000 or so distinct CDR3 sequences, roughly 8% detected once. The sample in question was PBMCs, mostly from graft donor cells, obtained 180 days after TCRalphabeta/CD19-depleted stem cell transplant. The receptors derive from a male patient under 18 who had a stem cell transplant for acute lymphoblastic leukemia, so the T cells may come from the graft donor.

The table lists this clonotype with a few counts. V gene TRBV20-1 combines with J gene TRBJ2-7, with 7 bases identical to TRBD1. The CDR3 spans 15 residues. After removal of 1 base from V and 3 bases from J, the junction contained 9 bases not matched to a gene. Germline V lookup: CDR1 DFQATT, CDR2 SNEGSKA (reference sequence). The CDR3 DNA reads as TGCAGTGCTAGAGTAAACAGGGGTCGATTCTACGAGCAGTACTTC. Translation gives CSARVNRGRFYEQYF.

This clonotype was observed many times. The junction departs from the called germline gene at one end, perhaps through a read error. The chain is built from TRBV4-3 and TRBJ2-7; D is possibly TRBD2 (6 bases). The CDR3 extends over 13 amino acids. Germline V gene lookup returns CDR1 LGHNA and CDR2 YSLEER. CDR3 sequence reads: CASRQDSGYEQYF. In DNA form, the CDR3 reads TGCGCCAGCAGACAAGATAGCGGTTACGAGCAGTACTTC.

This clonotype was counted ten times or more. J is TRBJ1-2 and V is TRBV11-2; weak D call: TRBD1 (5 bases). CDR1 SGHAT and CDR2 FQNNGV come from the germline V gene. The CDR3 extends over 14 amino acids. V was pared by 4 bases and J by 5 bases, with 14 bases between. The CDR3 is CASSWGGESYGYTF. CDR3 DNA sequence: TGTGCCAGCAGCTGGGGGGGGGAAAGTTATGGCTACACCTTC.

This clonotype was recorded many times. The genes are TRBV7-2 and TRBJ2-1; 9 bases are shared with TRBD2. CDR1 and CDR2 from the germline V gene are SGHTA and FQGNSA. Trimming cost V 4 bases and J 5 bases; bases outside gene matches: 9. The CDR3 covers 16 residues. Here the CDR3 reads CASSSSSGTTDNEQFF. The CDR3 DNA reads TGTGCCAGCAGCTCCTCTAGCGGGACTACGGACAATGAGCAGTTCTTC. The full variable domain, completed using reference TRBV7-2 and TRBJ2-1, is GAGVSQSPSNKVTEKGKDVELRCDPISGHTALYWYRQSLGQGLEFLIYFQGNSAPDKSGLPSDRFSAERTGGSVSTLTIQRTQQEDSAVYLCASSSSSGTTDNEQFFGPGTRLTVL.

This clonotype was seen repeatedly, ten times or more. The chain links TRBV12-3 or TRBV12-4 to TRBJ1-2; D is perhaps TRBD1 (5 bases). V was clipped by 3 bases and J by 4 bases, with 9 bases between them. The CDR3 has 13 residues. The CDR3 here is CASSFGGPYGYTF. CDR3 bases: TGTGCCAGCAGTTTTGGGGGACCCTATGGCTACACCTTC.

This clonotype came up many times. The chain combines TRBV4-1 with TRBJ2-2; 9 positions match TRBD1. CDR1 is MGHRA and CDR2 is YSYEKL in the germline V gene. This CDR3 has 17 residues. V trimming: 0 bases; J trimming: 5 bases; junction bases outside the gene matches: 7. Written as DNA, the CDR3 is TGCGCCAGCAGCCAAGATTCAGACAGGGGGTTGACCGGGGAGCTGTTTTTT. The encoded protein is CASSQDSDRGLTGELFF.

This clonotype was found many times. This chain uses TRBV12-3 or TRBV12-4 with TRBJ1-1; tentative D call: TRBD1 (5 bases). V shed 7 bases and J shed 0 bases, with 15 bases lying between them. This CDR3 has 15 residues. CDR3 coding DNA: TGTGCCAGCATACAAAGAAGAGGGGTGAACACTGAAGCTTTCTTT. Encoded protein: CASIQRRGVNTEAFF.

The CDR3 protein is CSVEAPGLGAVTDTQYF. As DNA, the CDR3 is TGCAGCGTTGAGGCCCCGGGACTGGGAGCCGTCACAGATACGCAGTATTTT. This chain joins TRBV29-1 and TRBJ2-3; a weak D match, TRBD2 (6 bases). Germline values: CDR1 SQVTM, CDR2 ANQGSEA. The CDR3 sequence is 17 residues long. V was cut by 3 bases and J by 2 bases, with 21 bases left in between.

Concerning this clonotype itself: A much bigger clone sits one base away, suggesting this may be a read error. The V gene is TRBV9, the J gene TRBJ2-7; possible D gene TRBD2, 5 bases. CDR1 SGDLS and CDR2 YYNGEE come from the germline V gene. This CDR3 contains 14 residues. Trimming removed 0 bases from V and 5 bases from J, with 12 bases in between. The CDR3 nucleotides read TGTGCCAGCAGCGTAGGGAGGCACGCCAACGAGCAGTACTTC. Amino acid sequence: CASSVGRHANEQYF.

In its sample, this clonotype was seen many times. The rearrangement links TRBV5-1 to TRBJ2-7, with D possibly called TRBD1 or TRBD2 (6 bases each). Germline V gives CDR1 SGHRS, CDR2 YFSETQ. This CDR3 is 16 amino acids long. V was shortened by 0 bases and J by 2 bases, with 15 bases between the two germline ends. The CDR3, as DNA: TGCGCCAGCAGCTTGGAGGGGGTGGGAGGCCCCTACGAGCAGTACTTC. It specifies CASSLEGVGGPYEQYF.

Notes on this clonotype: This may be a read error: a much more frequent sequence differs by one nucleotide. This chain joins TRBV12-3 or TRBV12-4 and TRBJ1-2; TRBD1 aligns across 8 bases. There are 17 residues in the CDR3. V lost 2 bases, J lost 5 bases, and 13 bases stayed unmatched. In DNA form, the CDR3 reads TGTGCCAGCAGTTTAAGCGCCCGAGGACAGGGAGGATATGGCTACACCTTC. Translation: CASSLSARGQGGYGYTF.

This clonotype was picked up a small number of times. The chain carries TRBV3-1 and TRBJ2-2; 8 bases map to TRBD1. Trimming took 2 bases from V and 4 from J; bases not matched to a gene: 6. CDR1 is LGHDT, CDR2 YNNKEL, per germline (reference sequence). The CDR3 is 16 residues long. The CDR3, as DNA: TGTGCCAGCAGCCAACTCAGGGGGCGTAGCACCGGGGAGCTGTTTTTT. Translated: CASSQLRGRSTGELFF.

This clonotype occurred many times. The chain carries TRBV11-2 and TRBJ2-5; D may be TRBD2 (5 bases). Germline CDR1 and CDR2: SGHAT and FQNNGV. This CDR3 contains 15 residues. Trimming took 2 bases from V and 4 from J, leaving 14 bases between them. CDR3 loop: CASSLRVRAGETQYF. CDR3 in DNA: TGTGCCAGCAGCTTACGGGTGAGGGCCGGAGAGACCCAGTACTTC.

This clonotype was seen only a few times. The V gene is TRBV2, the J gene TRBJ1-5; TRBD1 matches 9 bases. The CDR3 consists of 16 residues. The V and J ends lost 3 bases and 7 bases, in that order; junction bases with no gene match: 10. Per the germline V gene, CDR1 is SNHLY and CDR2 is FYNNEI. The CDR3 spells CASSEGTGSPRQPQHF. DNA of the CDR3: TGTGCCAGCAGTGAGGGGACAGGGTCTCCGAGGCAGCCCCAGCATTTT. Drawing the rest from reference TRBV2 and TRBJ1-5, the complete variable domain is EPEVTQTPSHQVTQMGQEVILRCVPISNHLYFYWYRQILGQKVEFLVSFYNNEISEKSEIFDDQFSVERPDGSNFTLKIRSTKLEDSAMYFCASSEGTGSPRQPQHFGDGTRLSIL.

The chain joins TRBV6-5 to TRBJ2-2, with 13 bases that match TRBD2. Germline values: CDR1 MNHEY, CDR2 SVGAGI. This CDR3 spans 18 amino acids. V lost 2 bases and J lost 8; bases outside the gene matches: 11. The CDR3 spells CASSYLPRTSGRGGELFF. CDR3 bases: TGTGCCAGCAGTTACCTACCCAGGACTAGCGGGAGAGGAGGGGAGCTGTTTTTT.

As regards this clonotype: This clone may be a read error of a much larger clone one base away. The chain is built from TRBV6-5 and TRBJ1-5, with 7 bases fitting TRBD1. The CDR3 spans 15 residues. Germline lookup yields CDR1 MNHEY and CDR2 SVGAGI. CDR3 protein: CASSYSIQGNQLQHF. The CDR3 nucleotides read TGTGCCAGCAGTTACTCGATACAGGGGAATCAGCTCCAGCATTTT.

At least ten counts were recorded for this clonotype. The chain joins TRBV5-1 to TRBJ2-2, with a weak D call TRBD1 (5 bases). Germline CDR1 is SGHRS and CDR2 is YFSETQ. The CDR3 runs 15 residues. Trimming left V 1 base short and J 0 bases short, with 7 bases between. Here the CDR3 reads CASSLIGANTGELFF. The CDR3 DNA sequence: TGCGCCAGCAGCTTGATAGGGGCGAACACCGGGGAGCTGTTTTTT.

This clonotype was observed many times. V usage is TRBV7-3 and J usage is TRBJ2-1; 9 bases are a match to TRBD1. J was trimmed by 5 bases and V by 5 bases; bases with no gene match: 4. CDR1 and CDR2 from the germline V gene are SGHTA and FQGTGA. The CDR3 runs to 14 residues. CDR3 DNA: TGTGCCAGCAGCCAGGACAGGGGTGACAATGAGCAGTTCTTC. It translates to CASSQDRGDNEQFF.

This clonotype was observed many times. The chain recombines TRBV7-3 with TRBJ2-3; D gene ambiguous. The CDR3 has 14 amino acids. V was clipped by 2 bases and J by 2 bases, with 8 bases between them. CDR1 and CDR2 (germline): SGHTA, FQGTGA. The CDR3 region is CASSLLGPTDTQYF. The DNA of the CDR3 is TGTGCCAGCAGCTTACTGGGTCCCACAGATACGCAGTATTTT.

This clonotype was counted at least ten times. The chain is built from TRBV27 and TRBJ2-3; 8 positions agree with TRBD2. Germline loops: CDR1 MNHEY, CDR2 SMNVEV (reference sequence). J was trimmed by 2 bases and V by 1 base; bases with no gene match: 5. The CDR3 spans 16 residues. CDR3 region: CASSLFAGGHTDTQYF. In nucleotides, the CDR3 is TGTGCCAGCAGTTTATTCGCGGGGGGCCACACAGATACGCAGTATTTT.